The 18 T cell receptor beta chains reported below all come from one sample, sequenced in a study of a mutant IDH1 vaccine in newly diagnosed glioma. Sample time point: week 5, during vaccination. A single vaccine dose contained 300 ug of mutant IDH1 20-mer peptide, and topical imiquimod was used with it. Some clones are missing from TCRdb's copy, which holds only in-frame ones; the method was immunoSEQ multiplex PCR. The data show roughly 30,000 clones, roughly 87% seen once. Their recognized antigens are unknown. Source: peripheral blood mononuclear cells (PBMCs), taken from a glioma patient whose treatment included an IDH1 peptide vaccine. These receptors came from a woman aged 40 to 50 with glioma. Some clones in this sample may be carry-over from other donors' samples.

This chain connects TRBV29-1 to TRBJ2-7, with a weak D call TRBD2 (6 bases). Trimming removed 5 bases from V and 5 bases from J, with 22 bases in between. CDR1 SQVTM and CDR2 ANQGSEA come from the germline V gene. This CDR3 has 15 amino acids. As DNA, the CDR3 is TGCAGCGTTCGTGACTCGGGTAGCCGGGGGAACGAGCAGTACTTC. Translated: CSVRDSGSRGNEQYF.

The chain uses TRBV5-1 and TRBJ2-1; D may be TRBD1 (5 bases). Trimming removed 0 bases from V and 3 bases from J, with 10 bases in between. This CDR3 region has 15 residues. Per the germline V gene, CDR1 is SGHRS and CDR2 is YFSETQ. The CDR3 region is CASSLGGRDYNEQFF. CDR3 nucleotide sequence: TGCGCCAGCAGCTTGGGCGGCAGGGACTACAATGAGCAGTTCTTC.

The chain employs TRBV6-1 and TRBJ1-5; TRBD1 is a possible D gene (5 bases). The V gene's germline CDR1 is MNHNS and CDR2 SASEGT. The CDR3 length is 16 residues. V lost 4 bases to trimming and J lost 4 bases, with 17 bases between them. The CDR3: CASSAQVGFTNQPQHF. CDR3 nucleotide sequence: TGTGCCAGCAGTGCACAGGTAGGATTCACAAATCAGCCCCAGCATTTT.

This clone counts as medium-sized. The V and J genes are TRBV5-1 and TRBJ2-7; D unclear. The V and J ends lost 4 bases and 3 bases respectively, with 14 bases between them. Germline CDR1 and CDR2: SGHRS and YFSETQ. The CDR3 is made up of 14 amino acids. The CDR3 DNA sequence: TGCGCCAGCAGCCCGATGATAACTCGCTACGAGCAGTACTTC. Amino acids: CASSPMITRYEQYF.

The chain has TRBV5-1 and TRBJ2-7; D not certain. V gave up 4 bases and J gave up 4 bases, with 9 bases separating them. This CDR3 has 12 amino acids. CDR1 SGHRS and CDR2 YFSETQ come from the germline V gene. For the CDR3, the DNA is TGCGCCAGCAGCGTAGCCGGTTACGAGCAGTACTTC. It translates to CASSVAGYEQYF. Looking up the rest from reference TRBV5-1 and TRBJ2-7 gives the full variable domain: KAGVTQTPRYLIKTRGQQVTLSCSPISGHRSVSWYQQTPGQGLQFLFEYFSETQRNKGNFPGRFSGRQFSNSRSEMNVSTLELGDSALYLCASSVAGYEQYFGPGTRLTVT.

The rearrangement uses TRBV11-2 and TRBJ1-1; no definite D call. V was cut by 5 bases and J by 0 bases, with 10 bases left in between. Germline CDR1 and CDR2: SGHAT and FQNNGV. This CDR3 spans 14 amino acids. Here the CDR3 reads CASSPVGMNTEAFF. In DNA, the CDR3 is TGTGCCAGCAGCCCCGTGGGAATGAACACTGAAGCTTTCTTT.

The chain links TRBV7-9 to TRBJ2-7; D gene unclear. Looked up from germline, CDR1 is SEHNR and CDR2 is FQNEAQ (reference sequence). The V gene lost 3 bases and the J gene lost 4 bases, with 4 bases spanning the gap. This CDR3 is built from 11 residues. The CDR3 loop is CASSFNYEQYF. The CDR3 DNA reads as TGTGCCAGCAGCTTCAATTACGAGCAGTACTTC.

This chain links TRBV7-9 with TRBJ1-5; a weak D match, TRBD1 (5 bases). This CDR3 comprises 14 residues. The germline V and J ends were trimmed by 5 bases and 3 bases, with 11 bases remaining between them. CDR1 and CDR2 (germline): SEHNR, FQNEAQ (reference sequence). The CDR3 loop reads CASSPQGANQPQHF. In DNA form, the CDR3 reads TGTGCCAGCAGCCCTCAGGGAGCCAATCAGCCCCAGCATTTT.

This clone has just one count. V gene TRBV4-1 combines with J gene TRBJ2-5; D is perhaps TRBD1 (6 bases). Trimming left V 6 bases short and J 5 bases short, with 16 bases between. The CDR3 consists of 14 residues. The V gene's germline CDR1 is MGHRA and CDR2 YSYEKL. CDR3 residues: CASSPGQTGETQYF. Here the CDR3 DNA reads TGCGCCAGCAGTCCCGGACAGACCGGGGAGACCCAGTACTTC.

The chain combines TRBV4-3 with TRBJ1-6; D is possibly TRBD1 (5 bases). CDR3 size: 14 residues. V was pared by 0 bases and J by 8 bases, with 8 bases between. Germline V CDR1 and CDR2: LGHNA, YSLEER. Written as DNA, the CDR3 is TGCGCCAGCAGCCAAGATCCCAGGGATTCACCCCTCCACTTT. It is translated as CASSQDPRDSPLHF.

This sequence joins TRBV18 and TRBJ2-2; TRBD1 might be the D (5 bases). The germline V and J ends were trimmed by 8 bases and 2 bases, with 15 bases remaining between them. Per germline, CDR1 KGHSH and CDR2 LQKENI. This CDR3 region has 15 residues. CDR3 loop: CASQITGFNTGELFF. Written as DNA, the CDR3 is TGTGCCAGCCAAATAACAGGCTTTAACACCGGGGAGCTGTTTTTT.

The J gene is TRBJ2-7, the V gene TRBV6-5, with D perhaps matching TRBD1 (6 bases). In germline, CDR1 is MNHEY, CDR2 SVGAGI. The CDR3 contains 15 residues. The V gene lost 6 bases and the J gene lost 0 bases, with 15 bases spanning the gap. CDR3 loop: CASRLDSSPSYEQYF. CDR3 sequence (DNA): TGTGCCAGCAGACTGGACAGTTCACCCTCCTACGAGCAGTACTTC.

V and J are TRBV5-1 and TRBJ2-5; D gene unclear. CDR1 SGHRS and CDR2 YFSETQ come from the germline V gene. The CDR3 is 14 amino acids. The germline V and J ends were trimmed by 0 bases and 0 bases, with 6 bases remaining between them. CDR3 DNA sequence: TGCGCCAGCAGCTTGGGTAGGAACCAAGAGACCCAGTACTTC. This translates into CASSLGRNQETQYF.

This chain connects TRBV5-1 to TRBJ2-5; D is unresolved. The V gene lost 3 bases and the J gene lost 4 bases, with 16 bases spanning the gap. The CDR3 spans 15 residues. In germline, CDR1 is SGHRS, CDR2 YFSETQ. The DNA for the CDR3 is TGCGCCAGCAGCTCGCAAGTCACAGAGTTAGAGACCCAGTACTTC. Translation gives CASSSQVTELETQYF.

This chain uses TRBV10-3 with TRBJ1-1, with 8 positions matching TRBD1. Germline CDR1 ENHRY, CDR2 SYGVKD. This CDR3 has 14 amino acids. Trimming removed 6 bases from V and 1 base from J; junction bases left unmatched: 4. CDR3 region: CAISGQGSNTEAFF. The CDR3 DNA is TGTGCCATCAGCGGACAGGGATCGAACACTGAAGCTTTCTTT.

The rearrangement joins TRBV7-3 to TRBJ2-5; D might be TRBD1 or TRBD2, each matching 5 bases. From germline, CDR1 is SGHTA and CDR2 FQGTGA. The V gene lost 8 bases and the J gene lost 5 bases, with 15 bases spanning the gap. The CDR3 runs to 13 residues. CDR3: CASSQGTAETQYF. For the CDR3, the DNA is TGTGCCAGCTCTCAAGGGACCGCGGAGACCCAGTACTTC.

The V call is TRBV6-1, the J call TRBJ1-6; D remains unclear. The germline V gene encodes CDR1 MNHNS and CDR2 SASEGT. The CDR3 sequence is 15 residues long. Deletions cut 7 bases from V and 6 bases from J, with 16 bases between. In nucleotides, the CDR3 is TGTGCCAGCACCACAGACTGGTGGAGTAATTCACCCCTCCACTTT. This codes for CASTTDWWSNSPLHF.

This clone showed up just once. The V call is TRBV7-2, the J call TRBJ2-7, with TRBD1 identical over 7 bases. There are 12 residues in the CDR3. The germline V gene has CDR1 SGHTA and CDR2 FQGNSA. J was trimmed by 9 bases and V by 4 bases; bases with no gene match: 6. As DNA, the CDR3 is TGTGCCAGCAGCTCCCGACAGGGTACGCAGTACTTC. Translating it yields CASSSRQGTQYF.